This TCR beta chain derives from a study of CD8 T cells in ankylosing spondylitis. The CDR3 sequence is 14 residues long. CDR1 DFQATT and CDR2 SNEGSKA come from the germline V gene (reference sequence). This clonotype appeared many times. TCRdb analysed the 5' RACE reads with MiXCR anew, one entry per CDR3 protein. The sample has under 250,000 distinct CDR3 sequences, approximately 7.6% seen once; the top ten hold approximately 5%. The material sequenced was blood, either unsorted or a sorted T cell fraction (not recorded which). This receptor was taken from a female donor with ankylosing spondylitis or in good health (not recorded which). The V gene is TRBV20-1, the J gene TRBJ2-7, with 16 bases that match TRBD2. In DNA, the CDR3 is TGCAGCGGGACTAGCGGGAGGGCCTTCTACGAGCAGTACTTC. It is translated as CSGTSGRAFYEQYF.